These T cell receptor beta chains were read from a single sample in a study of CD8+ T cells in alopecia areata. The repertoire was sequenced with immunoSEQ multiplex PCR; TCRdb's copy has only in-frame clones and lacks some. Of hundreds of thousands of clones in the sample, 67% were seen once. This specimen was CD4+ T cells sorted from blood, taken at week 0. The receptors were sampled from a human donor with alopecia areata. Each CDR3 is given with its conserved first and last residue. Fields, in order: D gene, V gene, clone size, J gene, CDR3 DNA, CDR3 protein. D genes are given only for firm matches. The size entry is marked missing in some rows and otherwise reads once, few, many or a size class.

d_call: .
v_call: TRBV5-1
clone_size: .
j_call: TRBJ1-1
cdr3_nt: TGCGCCAGCACGCGGGCCCTACCGAACACTGAAGCTTTCTTT
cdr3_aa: CASTRALPNTEAFF

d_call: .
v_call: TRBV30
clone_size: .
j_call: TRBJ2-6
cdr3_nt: TGTGCCTGGAGTCGAGACTCTGGGGCCAACGTCCTGACTTTC
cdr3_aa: CAWSRDSGANVLTF

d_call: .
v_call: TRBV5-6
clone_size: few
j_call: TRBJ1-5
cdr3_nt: TGTGCCAGCAGCAATGGACTGTATAGCAATCAGCCCCAGCATTTT
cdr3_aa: CASSNGLYSNQPQHF

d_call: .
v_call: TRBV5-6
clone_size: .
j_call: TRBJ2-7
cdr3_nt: TGTGCCAGCAGCTTGGTGTCGGGGACGGGCGAGCAGTACTTC
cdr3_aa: CASSLVSGTGEQYF

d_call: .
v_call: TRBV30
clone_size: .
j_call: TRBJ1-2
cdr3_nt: TGTGCCTGGGGATTTTCCCAATATGATGACACCTTC
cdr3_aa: CAWGFSQYDDTF

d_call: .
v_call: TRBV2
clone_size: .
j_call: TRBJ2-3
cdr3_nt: TGTGCCAGCAGTCGTCTCCTCGGGGGTACAGATACGCAGTATTTT
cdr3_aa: CASSRLLGGTDTQYF

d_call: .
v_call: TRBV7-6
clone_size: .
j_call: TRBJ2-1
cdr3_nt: TGTGCCAGCAGCTTATCGAACTACAATGAGCAGTTCTTC
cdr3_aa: CASSLSNYNEQFF

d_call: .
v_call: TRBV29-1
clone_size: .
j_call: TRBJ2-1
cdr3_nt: TGCAGCGTTGTTCGCGGGGCAGGGGAGGACAATGAGCAGTTCTTC
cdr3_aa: CSVVRGAGEDNEQFF

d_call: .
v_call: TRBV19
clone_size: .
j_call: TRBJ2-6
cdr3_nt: TGTGCCAGTAGTATTCTAACGGCCAACGTCCTGACTTTC
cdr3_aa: CASSILTANVLTF

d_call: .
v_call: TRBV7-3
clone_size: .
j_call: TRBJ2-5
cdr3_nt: TGTGCCAGCAGCTCGAGGCATGGGGAGACCCAGTACTTC
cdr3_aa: CASSSRHGETQYF

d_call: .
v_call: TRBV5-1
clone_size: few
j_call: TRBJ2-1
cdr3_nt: TGCGCCAGCAGCCAGACCGACAGGAATAACAATGAGCAGTTCTTC
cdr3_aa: CASSQTDRNNNEQFF

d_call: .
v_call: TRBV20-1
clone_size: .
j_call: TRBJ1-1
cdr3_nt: TGCAGTGCTAGAGGGAACACTGAAGCTTTCTTT
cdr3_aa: CSARGNTEAFF

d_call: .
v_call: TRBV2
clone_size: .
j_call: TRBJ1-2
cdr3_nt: TGTGCCAGCAGTGAACGGGGCTATGGCTACACCTTC
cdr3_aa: CASSERGYGYTF

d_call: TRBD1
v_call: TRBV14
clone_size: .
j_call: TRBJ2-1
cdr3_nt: TGTGCCAGCAATCCTTTTGGGACAGGGGAGGCCAATGAGCAGTTCTTC
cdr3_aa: CASNPFGTGEANEQFF

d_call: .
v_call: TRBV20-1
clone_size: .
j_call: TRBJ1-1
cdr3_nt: TGCAGTGCCAGGAACACTGAAGCTTTCTTT
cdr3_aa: CSARNTEAFF

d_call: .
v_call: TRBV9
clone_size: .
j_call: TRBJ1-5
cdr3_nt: TGTGCCAGCAGCGTAGAAGGTGTTCAGCCCCAGCATTTT
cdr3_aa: CASSVEGVQPQHF

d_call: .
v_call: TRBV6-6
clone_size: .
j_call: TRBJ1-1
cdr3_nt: TGTGCCAGCAGTTCAGACAGTATCAACACTGAAGCTTTCTTT
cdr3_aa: CASSSDSINTEAFF

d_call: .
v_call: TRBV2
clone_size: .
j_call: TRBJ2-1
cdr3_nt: TGTGCCAGCAGTTTCAGTGTGGGGGATGAGCAGTTCTTC
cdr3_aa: CASSFSVGDEQFF